What follows are 9 T cell receptor beta chains derived from one specimen sequenced in a study of neurological immune-mediated disorders. In TCRdb, the 5' RACE reads were re-called with MiXCR into one record per CDR3 protein. Here the sample spans about 74,000 distinct CDR3 sequences, around 5.2% being singletons. Sequencing was carried out using PBMCs. All receptors derive from a young man with multiple sclerosis.

This clonotype showed up many times. The V call is TRBV5-1, the J call TRBJ2-2, with TRBD2 as a possible D gene (6 bases). The CDR3 has 16 amino acids. The V end was cut by 0 bases, the J end by 5 bases, with 14 bases between. Germline CDR1 SGHRS, CDR2 YFSETQ. The CDR3 nucleotides read TGCGCCAGCAGCTTGGGTCGGGACTCGGGGACCGGGGAGCTGTTTTTT. It yields the protein CASSLGRDSGTGELFF.

V and J are TRBV29-1 and TRBJ2-7, with D possibly TRBD2 on 5 matching bases. Germline-derived CDR1 and CDR2 are SQVTM and ANQGSEA. This CDR3 contains 12 residues. Trimming cost V 5 bases and J 7 bases, with 15 bases left between them. The CDR3 nucleotides read TGCAGCGTTAAAAGGACTCATTTAGAGCAGTACTTC. Its protein is CSVKRTHLEQYF.

DNA of the CDR3: TGTGCCAGCGAACTACGGGCAAGGCTGTCACCCCTCCACTTT. Translating it yields CASELRARLSPLHF. This chain links TRBV28 with TRBJ1-6; D is undetermined. The CDR3 is 14 amino acids. CDR1 MDHEN and CDR2 SYDVKM come from the germline V gene. Trimming shortened V by 8 bases and J by 10 bases, and 18 bases separated the two germline ends.

This clonotype occurred a few times. The chain recombines TRBV27 with TRBJ1-3, with TRBD1 matching over 7 bases. The CDR3 covers 15 residues. Germline assignment: CDR1 MNHEY and CDR2 SMNVEV (reference sequence). V lost 6 bases to trimming and J lost 0 bases; unmatched junction nucleotides: 5. The CDR3 DNA follows: TGTGCCAGCAGCCCCGGGACAGTCTCTGGAAACACCATATATTTT. This translates into CASSPGTVSGNTIYF.

This clonotype showed up many times. The rearrangement joins TRBV7-2 to TRBJ2-1; no clear D gene. Trimming left V 4 bases short and J 9 bases short, with 19 bases between. CDR1 and CDR2 (germline): SGHTA, FQGNSA. The CDR3 runs to 15 residues. CDR3 DNA sequence: TGTGCCAGCAGCTCCCAAGTGGGCCCGGTGGGTGAGCAGTTCTTC. Translation: CASSSQVGPVGEQFF.

This clonotype showed up many times. This chain uses TRBV27 with TRBJ2-7; TRBD1 matches 9 bases. The germline V gene encodes CDR1 MNHEY and CDR2 SMNVEV (reference sequence). With 6 bases clipped from V and 3 bases from J, the junction kept 3 bases outside the gene matches. The CDR3 is 13 residues long. Written as DNA, the CDR3 is TGTGCCAGCAGGTTGACAGGGGGCTACGAGCAGTACTTC. This encodes CASRLTGGYEQYF.

Many counts were recorded for this clonotype. The chain uses TRBV5-1 and TRBJ2-3, with TRBD2 matching 16 bases. This CDR3 has 18 residues. In germline, CDR1 is SGHRS, CDR2 YFSETQ. V shed 4 bases and J 1 base; nucleotides not matched to a gene: 6. The CDR3 spells CASSMGLAGGPGTDTQYF. CDR3 coding DNA: TGCGCCAGCAGCATGGGACTAGCGGGGGGGCCCGGCACAGATACGCAGTATTTT.

In this sample, this clonotype turned up many times. This chain links TRBV27 with TRBJ2-7; D call uncertain. This CDR3 is built from 10 residues. Germline loops: CDR1 MNHEY, CDR2 SMNVEV (reference sequence). V was cut by 3 bases and J by 5 bases, with 2 bases left in between. The CDR3 DNA follows: TGTGCCAGCAGTTTTGACGAGCAGTACTTC. This sequence encodes CASSFDEQYF.

This clonotype was recorded at least ten times. This chain joins TRBV5-1 and TRBJ2-7; D is perhaps TRBD2 (5 bases). The CDR3 runs to 14 residues. Trimming pared 4 bases from V and 0 bases from J, leaving 11 bases between. From germline, CDR1 is SGHRS and CDR2 YFSETQ. The CDR3 spells CASSLAGPSYEQYF. In DNA form, the CDR3 reads TGCGCCAGCAGCCTCGCGGGCCCCTCCTACGAGCAGTACTTC.